The 21 T cell receptor beta chains below come from one sample, sequenced in a study of OX40 agonist ivuxolimab in advanced cancers. Repertoires were generated with immunoSEQ multiplex PCR, while TCRdb's copy carries only in-frame clones and drops some. The sample consists of roughly 62,000 clones, about 91% of them appearing once. The material was CD4+ or CD8+ T cells sorted from blood, obtained in a trial of the OX40 agonist ivuxolimab. All receptors come from an adult with an advanced solid tumor such as melanoma, head and neck, liver or kidney cancer.

The chain couples TRBV13 to TRBJ1-5; no definite D call. Germline CDR1 PRHDT, CDR2 FYEKMQ (reference sequence). The CDR3 has 12 residues. V lost 8 bases to trimming and J lost 2 bases, with 7 bases between them. CDR3 nucleotides: TGTGCCAGCGCGCGGGGCAATCAGCCCCAGCATTTT. This encodes CASARGNQPQHF.

V gene TRBV19 combines with J gene TRBJ1-1; D remains ambiguous. From germline, CDR1 is LNHDA and CDR2 SQIVND (reference sequence). The CDR3 is 16 residues long. The V end was cut by 3 bases, the J end by 3 bases, with 17 bases between. The CDR3 is CASSMRYLGDHTEAFF. CDR3 DNA sequence: TGTGCCAGTAGTATGCGGTACCTTGGTGACCACACTGAAGCTTTCTTT.

This chain links TRBV2 with TRBJ1-1; a weak D match, TRBD1 (5 bases). The CDR3 has 13 amino acids. The germline V gene has CDR1 SNHLY and CDR2 FYNNEI. Trimming stripped 4 bases from V and 1 base from J, with 7 bases between. CDR3 amino acids: CASSARENTEAFF. The CDR3 nucleotides read TGTGCCAGCAGTGCCAGGGAGAACACTGAAGCTTTCTTT.

The chain recombines TRBV29-1 with TRBJ2-3; 7 nucleotides align to TRBD1. The ends lost 3 bases at V and 1 base at J; junction bases unmatched: 7. The CDR3 length is 15 residues. The V gene's germline CDR1 is SQVTM and CDR2 ANQGSEA. CDR3 in DNA: TGCAGCGTTGAGGTCAGGGGGAGCGGCACAGATACGCAGTATTTT. Translated, it gives CSVEVRGSGTDTQYF.

V is TRBV2 and J is TRBJ2-1; 7 nucleotides line up with TRBD1. After removal of 6 bases from V and 4 bases from J, the junction contained 9 bases not matched to a gene. CDR1 and CDR2 (germline): SNHLY, FYNNEI. This CDR3 has 15 amino acids. The DNA for the CDR3 is TGTGCCAGCAGGAAGGGACAGAACCTATACAATGAGCAGTTCTTC. Translating gives CASRKGQNLYNEQFF.

V and J are TRBV29-1 and TRBJ2-7, with 9 nucleotides matching TRBD1. Germline CDR1 is SQVTM and CDR2 is ANQGSEA. The CDR3 contains 15 residues. J was trimmed by 4 bases and V by 4 bases; bases with no gene match: 11. DNA of the CDR3: TGCAGCGTTGTTACTGAGGGGACAGGGAGTTACGAGCAGTACTTC. It encodes CSVVTEGTGSYEQYF.

This chain uses TRBV6-6 with TRBJ1-5; 11 bases are shared with TRBD1. CDR1 is MNHNY, CDR2 SVGAGI, per germline (reference sequence). J lost 5 bases, V lost 5 bases, and 5 bases had no gene match. This CDR3 contains 15 residues. The CDR3, as DNA: TGTGCCAGCAGTACAGAGGACAGGGGGCATCAGCCCCAGCATTTT. It yields the protein CASSTEDRGHQPQHF.

CDR3 sequence (DNA): TGTGCCAGCAGCTTGGCCGGAATCAGGGTGGGCTATGGCTACACCTTC. This sequence encodes CASSLAGIRVGYGYTF. The chain carries TRBV5-6 and TRBJ1-2; a weak D match, TRBD1 (5 bases). Germline V gives CDR1 SGHDT, CDR2 YYEEEE. The V end lost 0 bases, the J end lost 4 bases, and 16 bases lay between the germline ends. This CDR3 comprises 16 residues.

This chain connects TRBV6-6 to TRBJ2-7, with D possibly matching TRBD1 (5 bases). This CDR3 is 12 amino acids long. With 6 bases removed from V and 4 bases from J, the gap between germline ends came to 10 bases. Germline V CDR1 and CDR2: MNHNY, SVGAGI (reference sequence). Here the CDR3 DNA reads TGTGCCAGCAGACACCAGGGTTACGAGCAGTACTTC. Translation gives CASRHQGYEQYF.

The J gene is TRBJ2-3, the V gene TRBV19; 11 bases match TRBD2. The V segment lost 7 bases and the J segment 3 bases; nucleotides outside the gene matches: 3. Per the germline V gene, CDR1 is LNHDA and CDR2 is SQIVND (reference sequence). CDR3 length equals 14 residues. CDR3 coding DNA: TGTGCCAGTAAAGGGACTAGCGGAACAGATACGCAGTATTTT. This sequence encodes CASKGTSGTDTQYF.

J is TRBJ2-1 and V is TRBV4-2; D is unresolved. Trimming shortened V by 3 bases and J by 0 bases, and 9 bases separated the two germline ends. There are 15 residues in the CDR3. CDR1 and CDR2 from the germline V gene are LGHNA and YNFKEQ. The chain's CDR3 is CASSQMGSSYNEQFF. In nucleotides, the CDR3 is TGTGCCAGCAGCCAGATGGGTAGCTCCTACAATGAGCAGTTCTTC.

The chain recombines TRBV19 with TRBJ2-5; D perhaps matches TRBD1 (6 bases). The germline V gene encodes CDR1 LNHDA and CDR2 SQIVND (reference sequence). The CDR3 covers 13 residues. V was clipped by 3 bases and J by 2 bases, with 7 bases between them. This CDR3 reads CASSMGQQETQYF. The CDR3 bases are TGTGCCAGTAGTATGGGACAACAAGAGACCCAGTACTTC. Combining the CDR3 with reference TRBV19 and TRBJ2-5 gives the whole variable domain DGGITQSPKYLFRKEGQNVTLSCEQNLNHDAMYWYRQDPGQGLRLIYYSQIVNDFQKGDIAEGYSVSREKKESFPLTVTSAQKNPTAFYLCASSMGQQETQYFGPGTRLLVL.

This clone has a single count. The J gene is TRBJ2-5, the V gene TRBV29-1, with a possible D match to TRBD1 (6 bases). The germline V gene has CDR1 SQVTM and CDR2 ANQGSEA. This CDR3 has 15 residues. The V end was cut by 2 bases, the J end by 3 bases, with 16 bases between. CDR3 sequence (DNA): TGCAGCGTTGAAAATAGGGGGTATAGCGAAGAGACCCAGTACTTC. Amino acid sequence: CSVENRGYSEETQYF.

The CDR3 bases are TGTGCCAGCAGCCCGGGGCCTAGTCAGCGGGCTTTGGAGCAGTACTTC. This codes for CASSPGPSQRALEQYF. This chain links TRBV7-6 with TRBJ2-7, with D tentatively TRBD2 (6 bases). V was shortened by 5 bases and J by 7 bases, with 24 bases between the two germline ends. CDR1 SGHVS and CDR2 FNYEAQ come from the germline V gene. The length of the CDR3 is 16 residues.

This clone has a single count. The rearrangement uses TRBV7-9 and TRBJ2-7; 14 bases agree with TRBD2. With V trimmed by 5 bases and J by 7 bases, 4 bases remained unmatched. The CDR3 has 14 residues. The germline gives CDR1 SEHNR, CDR2 FQNEAQ (reference sequence). The CDR3 region has the DNA TGTGCCAGCAGCAACCGACTAGCGGGAGGGGAGCAGTACTTC. It codes for CASSNRLAGGEQYF.

V gene TRBV4-1 combines with J gene TRBJ1-6, with D unresolved. V was trimmed by 0 bases and J by 4 bases, leaving 7 bases between them. The germline V gene has CDR1 MGHRA and CDR2 YSYEKL. This CDR3 is 15 amino acids long. CDR3: CASSQEGTYNSPLHF. CDR3 sequence (DNA): TGCGCCAGCAGCCAAGAAGGCACTTATAATTCACCCCTCCACTTT.

The chain is built from TRBV28 and TRBJ2-7; 8 bases map to TRBD2. V shed 3 bases, J shed 5 bases, and the junction held 9 bases outside the gene matches. The CDR3 has 15 amino acids. Germline lookup yields CDR1 MDHEN and CDR2 SYDVKM. In nucleotides, the CDR3 is TGTGCCAGCAGTTTCAACCAAGGACTAGCTGACGAGCAGTACTTC. As protein: CASSFNQGLADEQYF.

The rearrangement links TRBV5-1 to TRBJ2-3; 12 nucleotides match TRBD1. Per the germline V gene, CDR1 is SGHRS and CDR2 is YFSETQ. Trimming removed 5 bases from V and 4 bases from J; junction bases left unmatched: 2. The CDR3 consists of 14 residues. The CDR3: CASSGTGGADTQYF. CDR3 nucleotides: TGCGCCAGCAGTGGGACAGGGGGCGCAGATACGCAGTATTTT. Filled out from reference TRBV5-1 and TRBJ2-3, the complete variable domain reads KAGVTQTPRYLIKTRGQQVTLSCSPISGHRSVSWYQQTPGQGLQFLFEYFSETQRNKGNFPGRFSGRQFSNSRSEMNVSTLELGDSALYLCASSGTGGADTQYFGPGTRLTVL.

This clone has a handful of counts. The chain employs TRBV29-1 and TRBJ2-7; D is uncertain. V lost 0 bases and J lost 4, with 7 bases in between. Germline assignment: CDR1 SQVTM and CDR2 ANQGSEA. This CDR3 is 12 amino acids long. The CDR3 spells CSVEDPGYEQYF. The CDR3 DNA follows: TGCAGCGTTGAAGATCCGGGTTACGAGCAGTACTTC.

This sequence joins TRBV9 and TRBJ2-2, with 8 bases that match TRBD2. The V gene end was trimmed by 3 bases and the J gene end by 4 bases; junction bases not matched to a gene: 8. CDR3 length: 16 amino acids. Germline V gene data show CDR1 as SGDLS and CDR2 as YYNGEE. CDR3 residues: CASSAGGETGTGELFF. In nucleotides, the CDR3 is TGTGCCAGCAGCGCCGGGGGGGAGACGGGCACCGGGGAGCTGTTTTTT.

The chain links TRBV19 to TRBJ2-1; D might be TRBD1 (5 bases). V shed 1 base and J shed 10 bases, with 11 bases lying between them. Looked up from germline, CDR1 is LNHDA and CDR2 is SQIVND (reference sequence). This CDR3 has 13 residues. CDR3 in DNA: TGTGCCAGTAGTATAGGATCCGGACACGAGCAGTTCTTC. This translates into CASSIGSGHEQFF.